The next 24 T cell receptor beta chains were all read from a single sample in a study of CD8 T cells in ankylosing spondylitis. General study results and limits: Apparently characteristic of ankylosing spondylitis blood was a TCR beta motif (roughly eight highly homologous variants).

TCRdb fed the 5' RACE reads into MiXCR, producing one record per CDR3 protein. Counted here are more than 600,000 distinct CDR3 sequences, around 19% occurring once; the ten biggest clones make up 15% to 20%. Their specific antigens are unknown. Sequencing was performed on blood, either unsorted or a sorted T cell fraction (not recorded which). The receptors were sampled from a male donor with ankylosing spondylitis.

This clonotype has more than one count but fewer than ten. The chain is built from TRBV2 and TRBJ2-7, with D perhaps given as TRBD1 or TRBD2 (6 bases each). Germline CDR1 is SNHLY and CDR2 is FYNNEI. Trimming left V 7 bases short and J 6 bases short, with 19 bases between. The CDR3 covers 14 residues. CDR3: CASTLRGLATEQYF. The CDR3 bases are TGTGCCAGCACTCTACGGGGGCTGGCGACCGAGCAGTACTTC. The full variable domain, its missing parts supplied by reference TRBV2 and TRBJ2-7, is EPEVTQTPSHQVTQMGQEVILRCVPISNHLYFYWYRQILGQKVEFLVSFYNNEISEKSEIFDDQFSVERPDGSNFTLKIRSTKLEDSAMYFCASTLRGLATEQYFGPGTRLTVT.

The chain employs TRBV12-3 or TRBV12-4 and TRBJ1-1; D call uncertain. This CDR3 has 13 amino acids. Between the trimmed V and J ends, which lost 5 bases and 6 bases, there was a span of 13 bases. The CDR3 reads CASSGRVGAEAFF. The DNA of the CDR3 is TGTGCCAGCAGTGGGAGGGTTGGGGCTGAAGCTTTCTTT.

In its sample, this clonotype was seen a few times. The gene calls are TRBV12-3 or TRBV12-4 and TRBJ1-1, with TRBD1 as a possible D gene (6 bases). Trimming removed 7 bases at V and 10 bases at J, with 19 bases between. There are 13 residues in the CDR3. The chain's CDR3 is CASTHGEGEGAFF. In DNA, the CDR3 is TGTGCCAGCACCCACGGGGAGGGGGAAGGAGCTTTCTTT.

The chain joins TRBV20-1 to TRBJ2-7, with a weak D call TRBD2 (6 bases). There are 14 residues in the CDR3. CDR1 is DFQATT and CDR2 is SNEGSKA in the germline V gene (reference sequence). Trimming pared 6 bases from V and 7 bases from J, leaving 22 bases between. CDR3 sequence reads: CSARRGVPWSEQYF. The CDR3 DNA reads as TGCAGTGCCAGGAGGGGAGTACCGTGGTCGGAGCAGTACTTC.

This clonotype was seen ten or more times. The V call is TRBV3-1, the J call TRBJ1-1; TRBD1 might be the D (6 bases). This CDR3 region has 14 residues. Per germline, CDR1 LGHDT and CDR2 YNNKEL (reference sequence). The V end lost 4 bases, the J end lost 3 bases, and 12 bases lay between the germline ends. CDR3 coding DNA: TGTGCCAGCAGCCTACAGGGCGGAGACACTGAAGCTTTCTTT. Translated, it gives CASSLQGGDTEAFF.

This clonotype was observed a handful of times. The CDR3 nucleotides read TGCAGCGTTGAAGGGGCGACAGGGCCAGATACGCAGTATTTT. It specifies CSVEGATGPDTQYF. The chain links TRBV29-1 to TRBJ2-3, with 7 positions matching TRBD1. The CDR3 has 14 amino acids. The trim removed 1 base at V and 4 bases at J, leaving 5 bases unmatched. In germline, CDR1 is SQVTM, CDR2 ANQGSEA.

V gene TRBV4-2 combines with J gene TRBJ2-7; D perhaps matches TRBD2 (5 bases). Trimming took off 0 bases at V and 6 bases at J, with 15 bases between the two ends. The CDR3 contains 15 residues. CDR1 is LGHNA, CDR2 YNFKEQ, per germline. DNA of the CDR3: TGTGCCAGCAGCCAAGAGACCCTCGGACGGGGCGAGCAGTACTTC. This codes for CASSQETLGRGEQYF.

The table lists this clonotype with a few counts. CDR3: CASSLTGRDNSPLHF. The CDR3 nucleotides are TGTGCCAGCAGTCTAACAGGGAGGGATAATTCACCCCTCCACTTT. V is TRBV12-3 or TRBV12-4 and J is TRBJ1-6, with D tentatively TRBD1 (6 bases). V shed 5 bases and J shed 5 bases, with 13 bases lying between them. The CDR3 sequence is 15 residues long.

The rearrangement joins TRBV20-1 to TRBJ1-2; D uncertain. The V end was cut by 0 bases, the J end by 2 bases, with 10 bases between. The CDR3 length is 14 residues. The V gene's germline CDR1 is DFQATT and CDR2 SNEGSKA (reference sequence). The CDR3: CSARDYAANYGYTF. The CDR3 DNA reads TGCAGTGCTAGAGATTACGCGGCGAACTATGGCTACACCTTC.

This clonotype was counted at least ten times. The chain employs TRBV5-1 and TRBJ2-1, with TRBD1 matching 7 bases. Trimming took 4 bases from V and 7 from J; bases not matched to a gene: 14. The CDR3 runs 16 residues. The V gene's germline CDR1 is SGHRS and CDR2 YFSETQ. As DNA, the CDR3 is TGCGCCAGCAGCCGAAAAGGGACAGACATCGGGAATGAGCAGTTCTTC. It encodes CASSRKGTDIGNEQFF.

This sequence joins TRBV7-8 and TRBJ2-5; possible D gene TRBD2, 7 bases. The CDR3 consists of 16 residues. Per germline, CDR1 SGHVS and CDR2 FQNEAQ. Trimming left V 2 bases short and J 4 bases short, with 17 bases between. CDR3 in amino acids: CASSLRGGTAGETQYF. CDR3 nucleotides: TGTGCCAGCAGCTTAAGGGGGGGGACGGCAGGAGAGACCCAGTACTTC.

This clonotype was seen a few times. The V gene is TRBV4-3, the J gene TRBJ2-1; the match to TRBD2 covers 11 bases. The J segment lost 10 bases and the V segment lost 1 base, leaving 3 bases of the junction unmatched. Germline values: CDR1 LGHNA, CDR2 YSLEER. CDR3 length equals 14 residues. DNA of the CDR3: TGCGCCAGCAGCCAAGCGCGGACTAGCGGGGAGCAGTTCTTC. Amino acids: CASSQARTSGEQFF.

The chain couples TRBV5-1 to TRBJ2-1; TRBD1 aligns across 7 bases. In germline, CDR1 is SGHRS, CDR2 YFSETQ. With 4 bases clipped from V and 6 bases from J, the junction kept 4 bases outside the gene matches. The CDR3 spans 13 residues. This CDR3 is CASSPGQLNEQFF. CDR3 coding DNA: TGCGCCAGCAGCCCGGGACAGCTCAATGAGCAGTTCTTC.

This clonotype has a handful of counts. V is TRBV7-2 and J is TRBJ2-2, with TRBD2 matching over 7 bases. The CDR3 runs 17 residues. The J segment lost 2 bases and the V segment lost 5 bases, leaving 11 bases of the junction unmatched. Looked up from germline, CDR1 is SGHTA and CDR2 is FQGNSA. CDR3 sequence reads: CASSQPRLAANTGELFF. The CDR3 region has the DNA TGTGCCAGCAGCCAACCCCGGCTAGCGGCAAACACCGGGGAGCTGTTTTTT.

The gene calls are TRBV12-3 or TRBV12-4 and TRBJ2-7; weak D call: TRBD2 (6 bases). V lost 5 bases and J 2 bases, leaving 13 bases between the germline ends. This CDR3 has 14 amino acids. The CDR3 DNA reads TGTGCCAGCAGTCGGGACTTCAGGACCTACGAGCAGTACTTC. Encoded protein: CASSRDFRTYEQYF.

This clonotype was found a few times. The gene calls are TRBV7-8 and TRBJ2-2; the D gene is possibly TRBD1 (5 bases). CDR3 length: 17 amino acids. Trimming left V 1 base short and J 3 bases short, with 15 bases between. Germline CDR1 and CDR2: SGHVS and FQNEAQ. In nucleotides, the CDR3 is TGTGCCAGCAGCTTAGGCGCAGGGCGTGATGACACCGGGGAGCTGTTTTTT. It translates to CASSLGAGRDDTGELFF.

The chain couples TRBV29-1 to TRBJ1-2, with D perhaps TRBD1 (5 bases). CDR3 length equals 13 residues. Germline V gives CDR1 SQVTM, CDR2 ANQGSEA. V lost 3 bases and J 7 bases, leaving 15 bases between the germline ends. The CDR3 bases are TGCAGCGTTGAGGACGACAGATTCTCTGGCTACACCTTC. It is translated as CSVEDDRFSGYTF.

This clonotype has a handful of counts. CDR3 nucleotides: TGTGCCAGCAGCCAAGACACGTCGGGGAACACTGAAGCTTTCTTT. Translation gives CASSQDTSGNTEAFF. The chain joins TRBV4-2 to TRBJ1-1; D not resolved. V lost 0 bases to trimming and J lost 1 base, with 9 bases between them. CDR3 length equals 15 residues. Germline values: CDR1 LGHNA, CDR2 YNFKEQ.

The chain has TRBV20-1 and TRBJ1-2, with D unclear. The CDR3 is 12 amino acids. CDR1 and CDR2 from the germline V gene are DFQATT and SNEGSKA (reference sequence). Trimming removed 3 bases at V and 0 bases at J, with 5 bases between. The CDR3 DNA reads as TGCAGTGCTAGTACAGCTAACTATGGCTACACCTTC. Translation gives CSASTANYGYTF.

In its sample, this clonotype was seen many times. The CDR3 coding sequence is TGTGCCAGCAGCGGCCACACCGGGGAGCTGTTTTTT. Translating gives CASSGHTGELFF. The gene calls are TRBV7-8 and TRBJ2-2; no clear D. The CDR3 has 12 residues. Trimming pared 5 bases from V and 3 bases from J, leaving 4 bases between. CDR1 and CDR2 from the germline V gene are SGHVS and FQNEAQ.

This clonotype turned up a few times. The chain combines TRBV28 with TRBJ1-5; possibly TRBD1 for D (5 bases). The length of the CDR3 is 17 residues. V lost 7 bases and J 2 bases, leaving 21 bases between the germline ends. Germline V CDR1 and CDR2: MDHEN, SYDVKM. The CDR3 sequence: CASTPPGQLGGNQPQHF. Here the CDR3 DNA reads TGTGCCAGCACCCCCCCAGGACAACTGGGCGGCAATCAGCCCCAGCATTTT.

The chain couples TRBV7-9 to TRBJ2-2; 13 nucleotides line up with TRBD2. Germline CDR1 and CDR2: SEHNR and FQNEAQ (reference sequence). The CDR3 is 16 residues long. Unmatched junction bases numbered 5, after V lost 5 bases and J lost 5 bases. CDR3: CASSPKTSGGTGELFF. The DNA of the CDR3 is TGTGCCAGCAGCCCGAAGACTAGCGGGGGGACCGGGGAGCTGTTTTTT.

The CDR3 DNA reads as TGCAGCGTTGAAGCCCCGAATGAAAAACTGTTTTTT. Its translation: CSVEAPNEKLFF. V is TRBV29-1 and J is TRBJ1-4; D is unclear. Germline loops: CDR1 SQVTM, CDR2 ANQGSEA. This CDR3 region has 12 residues. V lost 1 base and J 5 bases, leaving 5 bases between the germline ends.

The chain recombines TRBV15 with TRBJ2-6; D unclear. The CDR3 covers 15 residues. CDR1 is LNHNV and CDR2 is YYDKDF in the germline V gene (reference sequence). Trimming took 8 bases from V and 0 from J, leaving 11 bases between them. The CDR3 spells CATRKDGSGANVLTF. The CDR3 nucleotides read TGTGCCACCCGAAAAGATGGCTCTGGGGCCAACGTCCTGACTTTC.